The clone carrying this T cell receptor (beta chain) was seen only once. PCR amplification relied on 60 Vbeta primers (plus 13 Jbeta primers). The assay was immunoSEQ multiplex PCR, and TCRdb's table has in-frame clones only and misses some. There are some 140,000 clones in the sample; around three quarters occur only once, and just under 1% lies in the top ten. The data stem from a study of cytomegalovirus exposure and HLA in healthy donors. The CDR3 is 13 residues long. Germline V CDR1 and CDR2: SNHLY, FYNNEI. V was clipped by 2 bases and J by 5 bases, with 9 bases between them. All donors participated as healthy donors of bone marrow.

The chain joins TRBV2 to TRBJ2-5, with a weak D call TRBD2 (7 bases). The clonotype originates from a man aged 18 to 35 in good health and CMV-seronegative. Specimen: PBMCs. The CDR3 is CASSERGAETQYF. The CDR3 bases are TGTGCCAGCAGTGAACGGGGGGCTGAGACCCAGTACTTC. Filled out from reference TRBV2 and TRBJ2-5, the complete variable domain reads EPEVTQTPSHQVTQMGQEVILRCVPISNHLYFYWYRQILGQKVEFLVSFYNNEISEKSEIFDDQFSVERPDGSNFTLKIRSTKLEDSAMYFCASSERGAETQYFGPGTRLLVL.